This TCR beta chain derives from a study of cytomegalovirus exposure and HLA in healthy donors. About the research overall: An analysis done earlier identified fewer than 140 million unique TCR beta sequences from around 180 million T cells. Whole-study results and caveats: Apparent HLA restriction characterized most CMV-associated TCR beta chains in a later analysis.

The CDR3 totals 14 residues. Trimming cost V 3 bases and J 3 bases, with 12 bases left between them. Germline lookup yields CDR1 SEHNR and CDR2 FQNEAQ (reference sequence). On this clone: Its antigen remains unknown.

It was with 60 Vbeta and 13 Jbeta primers that the PCR ran. Here immunoSEQ multiplex PCR was the method, and the copy in TCRdb shows in-frame clones only, minus some. The table records 90,000 to 140,000 clones, 69% of them present only once. Material for sequencing was PBMCs. The TCR sequence derives from a young man in good health and CMV-seronegative. The chain has TRBV7-9 and TRBJ2-7, with D possibly being TRBD1 (5 bases). The CDR3 bases are TGTGCCAGCAGCTTGGGGCTAGACGACTACGAGCAGTACTTC. Protein sequence: CASSLGLDDYEQYF.